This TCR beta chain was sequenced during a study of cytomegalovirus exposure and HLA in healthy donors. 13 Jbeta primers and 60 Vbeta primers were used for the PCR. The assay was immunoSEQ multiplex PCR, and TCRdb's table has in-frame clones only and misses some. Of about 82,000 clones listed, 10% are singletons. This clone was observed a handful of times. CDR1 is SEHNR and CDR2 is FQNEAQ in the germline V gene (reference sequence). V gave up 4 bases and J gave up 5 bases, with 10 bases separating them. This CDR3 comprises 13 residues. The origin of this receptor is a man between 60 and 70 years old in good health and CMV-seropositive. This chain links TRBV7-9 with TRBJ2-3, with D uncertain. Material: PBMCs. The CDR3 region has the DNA TGTGCCAGCAGCTCTTACGGTGGAGATACGCAGTATTTT. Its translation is CASSSYGGDTQYF.